Each of the 11 T cell receptor beta chains below was sequenced from the same sample in a study of cytomegalovirus exposure and HLA in healthy donors. Profiled with immunoSEQ multiplex PCR; TCRdb holds only in-frame clones, not every one. The table shows about 400,000 clones, with roughly 88% occurring only once. Sequences were obtained from PBMCs. These receptors were taken from a woman aged 18-29 years in good health and CMV-seronegative.

This clone was seen only once. V and J are TRBV5-6 and TRBJ1-6; possibly TRBD1 for D (6 bases). The CDR3 loop spans 18 amino acids. CDR1 and CDR2 from the germline V gene are SGHDT and YYEEEE. V dropped 2 bases and J dropped 4 bases, with 19 bases sitting between them. The CDR3, as DNA: TGTGCCAGCAGCTTACTGGGGAGGGACATTAAGTATAATTCACCCCTCCACTTT. This encodes CASSLLGRDIKYNSPLHF. Using reference TRBV5-6 and TRBJ1-6 for the parts outside the CDR3, the full variable domain is DAGVTQSPTHLIKTRGQQVTLRCSPKSGHDTVSWYQQALGQGPQFIFQYYEEEERQRGNFPDRFSGHQFPNYSSELNVNALLLGDSALYLCASSLLGRDIKYNSPLHFGNGTRLTVT.

The chain combines TRBV28 with TRBJ2-7; 8 positions match TRBD1. Germline V gene data show CDR1 as MDHEN and CDR2 as SYDVKM. V dropped 6 bases and J dropped 6; count of bases not matched to a gene: 13. There are 15 residues in the CDR3. CDR3 coding DNA: TGTGCCAGCAGACGAAGGGGACAGGCCTTCGGCGAGCAGTACTTC. Amino acid sequence: CASRRRGQAFGEQYF.

The chain employs TRBV2 and TRBJ2-7; the match to TRBD2 covers 7 bases. CDR3 length: 13 residues. V was pared by 7 bases and J by 1 base, with 4 bases of the junction left unmatched. Germline CDR1 reads SNHLY; CDR2 reads FYNNEI. The CDR3 DNA reads as TGTGCCAGCACGGCGGGGGAATCCTACGAGCAGTACTTC. It encodes CASTAGESYEQYF.

The V and J genes are TRBV15 and TRBJ2-2; D is ambiguous. This CDR3 has 13 residues. Germline V gene sequence: CDR1 LNHNV, CDR2 YYDKDF (reference sequence). Trimming removed 2 bases from V and 5 bases from J, with 6 bases in between. The CDR3 here is CATSRSNTGELFF. The CDR3 coding sequence is TGTGCCACCAGCAGATCAAATACCGGGGAGCTGTTTTTT.

V and J are TRBV15 and TRBJ2-7, with D unresolved. The CDR3 is 12 residues long. V was pared by 1 base and J by 5 bases, with 6 bases between. Germline lookup yields CDR1 LNHNV and CDR2 YYDKDF (reference sequence). CDR3 coding DNA: TGTGCCACCAGCAGAGTGGCAAACGAGCAGTACTTC. Its translation: CATSRVANEQYF. Based on the CDR3 plus reference TRBV15 and TRBJ2-7, the full variable domain is DAMVIQNPRYQVTQFGKPVTLSCSQTLNHNVMYWYQQKSSQAPKLLFHYYDKDFNNEADTPDNFQSRRPNTSFCFLDIRSPGLGDTAMYLCATSRVANEQYFGPGTRLTVT.

This clone came up once. The rearrangement links TRBV7-9 to TRBJ1-2; weak D call: TRBD1 (5 bases). Germline loops: CDR1 SEHNR, CDR2 FQNEAQ (reference sequence). V was trimmed by 5 bases and J by 8 bases, leaving 21 bases between them. The CDR3 has 15 residues. The CDR3 region has the DNA TGTGCCAGCAGCGGCCAGGCAGGAGGGGCGGGAGGCTACACCTTC. It yields the protein CASSGQAGGAGGYTF.

The V call is TRBV7-2, the J call TRBJ2-3, with a tentative D call TRBD2 (6 bases). The CDR3 is made up of 15 amino acids. With 4 bases removed from V and 0 bases from J, the gap between germline ends came to 11 bases. Germline V gives CDR1 SGHTA, CDR2 FQGNSA. DNA of the CDR3: TGTGCCAGCAGCTCGGACTATTCTAGCACAGATACGCAGTATTTT. It encodes CASSSDYSSTDTQYF.

The DNA of the CDR3 is TGTGCCAGCAGCTTAAGGGGGACAGGGGCAGAAGCTTTCTTT. The encoded protein is CASSLRGTGAEAFF. The chain is built from TRBV7-9 and TRBJ1-1, with 10 nucleotides matching TRBD1. The trim removed 2 bases at V and 8 bases at J, leaving 5 bases unmatched. The germline V gene has CDR1 SEHNR and CDR2 FQNEAQ (reference sequence). CDR3 length: 14 amino acids.

The rearrangement joins TRBV6-5 to TRBJ1-6; 9 positions agree with TRBD1. V was pared by 6 bases and J by 8 bases, with 5 bases of the junction left unmatched. Germline V gene sequence: CDR1 MNHEY, CDR2 SVGAGI. This CDR3 has 14 amino acids. Written as DNA, the CDR3 is TGTGCCAGCAGCCCGGGACAGGGTTATTCACCCCTCCACTTT. Protein: CASSPGQGYSPLHF.

The chain combines TRBV5-4 with TRBJ2-3, with 8 nucleotides matching TRBD1. The CDR3 spans 16 residues. Germline loops: CDR1 SGHNT, CDR2 YYREEE (reference sequence). J was trimmed by 5 bases and V by 3 bases; bases with no gene match: 11. CDR3 sequence: CASSSIKGQGIDTQYF. In DNA, the CDR3 is TGTGCCAGCAGCTCCATAAAAGGACAGGGTATAGATACGCAGTATTTT.

The chain has TRBV6-1 and TRBJ2-2; D may be TRBD1 (5 bases). From germline, CDR1 is MNHNS and CDR2 SASEGT. There are 15 residues in the CDR3. Deletions cut 1 base from V and 6 bases from J, with 12 bases between. CDR3 nucleotides: TGTGCCAGCAGTGAAGGCAGGGTGGGCGCCGGGGAGCTGTTTTTT. Translated: CASSEGRVGAGELFF.